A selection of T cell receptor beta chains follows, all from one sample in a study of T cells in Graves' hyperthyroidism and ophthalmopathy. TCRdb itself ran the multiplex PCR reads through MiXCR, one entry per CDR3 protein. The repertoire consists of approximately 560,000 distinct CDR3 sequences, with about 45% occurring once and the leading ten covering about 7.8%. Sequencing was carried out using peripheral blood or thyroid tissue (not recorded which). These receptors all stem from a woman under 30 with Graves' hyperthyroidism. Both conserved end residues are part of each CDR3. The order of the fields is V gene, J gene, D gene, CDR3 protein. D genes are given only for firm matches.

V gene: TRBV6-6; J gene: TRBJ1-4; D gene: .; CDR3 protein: CASSLAGLANEKLFF
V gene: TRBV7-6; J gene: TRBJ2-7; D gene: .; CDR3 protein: CASLSGQIYEQYF
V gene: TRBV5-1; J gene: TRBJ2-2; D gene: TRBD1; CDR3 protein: CASSSGQTSNTGELFF
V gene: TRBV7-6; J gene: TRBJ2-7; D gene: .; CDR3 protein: CASSHGQLSYEQYF
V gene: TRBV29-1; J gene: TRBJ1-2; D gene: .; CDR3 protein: CSVAVPTDYNYGYTF
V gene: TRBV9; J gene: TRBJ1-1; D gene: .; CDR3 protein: CASSVEGAGSEAFF
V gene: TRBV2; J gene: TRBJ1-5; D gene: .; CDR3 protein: CASSFRAGVSNQPQHF
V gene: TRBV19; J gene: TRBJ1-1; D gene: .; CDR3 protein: CASSIRGMAEAFF
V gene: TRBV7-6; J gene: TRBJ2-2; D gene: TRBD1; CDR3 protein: CASSQDRTGANTGELFF
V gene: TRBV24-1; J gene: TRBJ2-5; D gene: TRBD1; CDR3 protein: CATSEVGTGVRETQYF
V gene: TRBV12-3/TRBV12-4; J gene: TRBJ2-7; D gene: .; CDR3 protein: CASSFRSHEQYF
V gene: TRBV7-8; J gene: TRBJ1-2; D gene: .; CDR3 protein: CASSTGPRLDVNYGYTF
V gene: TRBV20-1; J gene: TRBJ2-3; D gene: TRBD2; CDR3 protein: CSAGGYLTDTQYF
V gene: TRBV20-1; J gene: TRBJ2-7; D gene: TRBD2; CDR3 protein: CSAKTSLSPYEQYF
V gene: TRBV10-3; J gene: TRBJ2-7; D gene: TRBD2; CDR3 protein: CATTSGSADTQYF
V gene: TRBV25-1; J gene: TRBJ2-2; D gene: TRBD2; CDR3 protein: CASSYSSGTGEPFF
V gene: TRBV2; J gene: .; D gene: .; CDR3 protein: CASSSPPSEQYF
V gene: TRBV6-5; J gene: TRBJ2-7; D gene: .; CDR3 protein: CASSFSELGSYEQYF
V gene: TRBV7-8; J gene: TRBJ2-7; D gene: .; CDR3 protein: CASSVLADWTYEQYF
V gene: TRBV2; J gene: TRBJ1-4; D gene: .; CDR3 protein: CASSQVEKLFF
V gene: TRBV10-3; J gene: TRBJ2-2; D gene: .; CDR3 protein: CASSSYEDTGELFF
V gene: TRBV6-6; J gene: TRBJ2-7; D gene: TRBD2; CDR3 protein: CASRNSSGSSYEQYF
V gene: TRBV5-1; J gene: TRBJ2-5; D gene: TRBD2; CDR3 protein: CASQALAGAEETQYF
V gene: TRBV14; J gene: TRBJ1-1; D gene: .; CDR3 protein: CASSQGPDPEAFF
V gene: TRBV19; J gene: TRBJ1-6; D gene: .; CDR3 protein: CAWKRQNSPLHF
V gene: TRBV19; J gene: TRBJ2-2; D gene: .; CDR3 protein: CASSILRQATGELFF
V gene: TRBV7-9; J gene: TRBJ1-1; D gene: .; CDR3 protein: CASRRGTEAFF
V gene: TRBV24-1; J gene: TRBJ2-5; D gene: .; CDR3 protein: CATSDSGGRGETQYF
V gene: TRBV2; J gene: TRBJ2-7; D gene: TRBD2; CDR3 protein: CASSEMGLAGDEQYF
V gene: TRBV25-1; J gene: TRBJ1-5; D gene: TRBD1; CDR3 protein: CASSVGQGSNQPQHF
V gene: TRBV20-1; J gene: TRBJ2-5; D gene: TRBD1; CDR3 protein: CSARPGQAQYF
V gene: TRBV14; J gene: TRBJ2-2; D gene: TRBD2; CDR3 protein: CASSLTSGSWNTGELFF
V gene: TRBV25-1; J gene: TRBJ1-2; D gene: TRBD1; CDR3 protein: CASSPQGNNYGYTF
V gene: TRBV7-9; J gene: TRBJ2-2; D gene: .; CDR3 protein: CASSTTPGWGTGELFF
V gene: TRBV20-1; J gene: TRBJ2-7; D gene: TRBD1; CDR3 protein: CSATSGTGGSLFYEQYF
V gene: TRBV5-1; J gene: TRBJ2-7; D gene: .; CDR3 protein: CASSLDVGLWNEQYF
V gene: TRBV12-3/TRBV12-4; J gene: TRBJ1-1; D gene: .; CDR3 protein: CASSLWQMNTEAFF
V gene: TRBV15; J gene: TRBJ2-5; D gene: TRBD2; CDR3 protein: CATSSRGTSGRREETQYF
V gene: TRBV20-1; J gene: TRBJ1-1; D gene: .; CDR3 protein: CSARDLLTGLVNTEAFF
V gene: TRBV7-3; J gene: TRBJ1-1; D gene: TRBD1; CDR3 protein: CASSLKLGQGEAFF
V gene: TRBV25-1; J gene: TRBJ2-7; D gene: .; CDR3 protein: CASLVGDAGLEQYF
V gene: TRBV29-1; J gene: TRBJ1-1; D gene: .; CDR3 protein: CSLLGDTEAFF
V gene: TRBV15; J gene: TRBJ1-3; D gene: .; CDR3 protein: CATSRAGAGNTIYF
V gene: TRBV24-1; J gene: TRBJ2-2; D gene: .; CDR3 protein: CATSTGTSECGELFF
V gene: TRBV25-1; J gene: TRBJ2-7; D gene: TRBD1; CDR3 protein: CASSWGTAVSYEQYF
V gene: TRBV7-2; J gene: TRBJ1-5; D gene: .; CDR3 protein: CASSLTLTGLGNQPQHF
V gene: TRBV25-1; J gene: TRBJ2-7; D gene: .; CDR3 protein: CASSRPDEIYEQYF
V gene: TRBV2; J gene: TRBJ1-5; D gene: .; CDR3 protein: CASSGPREDQPQHF
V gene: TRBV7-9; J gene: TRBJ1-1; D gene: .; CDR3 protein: CASSSRRNTEAFF
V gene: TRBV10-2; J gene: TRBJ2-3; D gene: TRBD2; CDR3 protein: CASSTSGMIDTQYF
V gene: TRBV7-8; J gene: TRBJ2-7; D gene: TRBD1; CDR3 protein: CASSLVSGQGGYEQYF
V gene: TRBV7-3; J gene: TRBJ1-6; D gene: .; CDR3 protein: CASSQNSVVWAPLHF
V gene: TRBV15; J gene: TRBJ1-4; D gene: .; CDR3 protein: CATSRGGAYEKLFF
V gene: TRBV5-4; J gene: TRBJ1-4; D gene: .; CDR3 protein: CASSLDSGALVEKLFF
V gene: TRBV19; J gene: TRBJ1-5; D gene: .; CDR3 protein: CASTKQGSNQPQHF
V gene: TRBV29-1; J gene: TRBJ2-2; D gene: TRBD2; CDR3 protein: CSVAGRTSGRASTGELFF
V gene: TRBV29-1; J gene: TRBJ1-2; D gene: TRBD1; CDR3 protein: CSFRDSLGYTF
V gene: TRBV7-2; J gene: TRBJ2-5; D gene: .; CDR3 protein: CASSLRDRETQYF
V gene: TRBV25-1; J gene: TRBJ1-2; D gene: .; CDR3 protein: CASSEVVLGTYGYTF
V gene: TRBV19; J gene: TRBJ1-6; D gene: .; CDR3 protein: CASERGVGGTDSPLHF